The source of this T cell receptor beta chain is a study of shared clonotypes between healthy human individuals. Whole-study findings and limits: Only blood samples were collected, and tissue repertoires likely differ.

The germline V gene encodes CDR1 SGHRS and CDR2 YFSETQ. V shed 3 bases, J shed 3 bases, and the junction held 5 bases outside the gene matches. The CDR3 loop spans 15 amino acids. Generated by immunoSEQ multiplex PCR, the TCRdb table keeps only in-frame clones and is missing some. The sample carries more than 2 million clones, almost 96% recorded once. In regard to this clone: Antigen specificity is unknown.

The TCR originated in a man aged 18 to 30 in good health. Sequenced sample: naive CD4+ T cells sorted from blood. Stated subset: CD45RA+ positively selected. This chain links TRBV5-1 with TRBJ2-1, with 8 positions matching TRBD2. The CDR3 DNA sequence: TGCGCCAGCAGCTCGGGACTAGTAATCTACAATGAGCAGTTCTTC. Translation: CASSSGLVIYNEQFF.